Listed below are T cell receptor beta chains from one sample, sequenced in a study of identical twins. From the 5' RACE reads, TCRdb called clonotypes with MiXCR, one entry per CDR3 protein. The table records 500,000 to 650,000 distinct CDR3 sequences, about 7.6% of them present only once. The sample also formed part of further work on yellow fever vaccine responses in identical twins.

Sequencing was performed on PBMCs. These receptors were taken from a woman aged 18-30 years in good health. Each CDR3 is given with its conserved first and last residue. A D gene is named only where the DNA matches it firmly. The listing skips clone size in some rows; elsewhere it reads once, few, many or a size class.

j_call v_call clone_size d_call cdr3_nt cdr3_aa
TRBJ2-2 TRBV4-1 few NA TGCGCCAGCAGCCATGGGAGGGCAGGGGGCAACACCGGGGAGCTGTTTTTT CASSHGRAGGNTGELFF
TRBJ1-6 TRBV20-1 many NA TGCAGTGCAAGGGTGGAGGGACCAAATTCACCCCTCCACTTT CSARVEGPNSPLHF
TRBJ2-3 TRBV20-1 few TRBD2 TGCAGTGCCGAACCTAGCGGGGGGGCCACGTTAGATACGCAGTATTTT CSAEPSGGATLDTQYF
TRBJ1-1 TRBV6-4 NA NA TGTGCCAGCGGCCAGGGAAGTGGCACTGAAGCTTTCTTT CASGQGSGTEAFF
TRBJ2-1 TRBV11-2 NA NA TGTGCCAGCAGCTTGGTAGCAGCGGACCTTCTTAATGAGCAGTTCTTC CASSLVAADLLNEQFF
TRBJ2-1 TRBV27 few TRBD1 TGTGCCAGCAGTTTACCCCCAAGGACAGGGGGCTACAATGAGCAGTTCTTC CASSLPPRTGGYNEQFF
TRBJ2-1 TRBV14 many NA TGTGCCAGCAGCCCAGGGGATTTTGGGGGTGAGCAGTTCTTC CASSPGDFGGEQFF
TRBJ2-5 TRBV12-3/TRBV12-4 many TRBD1 TGTGCCAGCAGTTTATACAGGGGAGAGACCCAGTACTTC CASSLYRGETQYF
TRBJ2-7 TRBV3-1 many NA TGTGCCAGCAGTCCAATGTTGCCCTCCTACGAGCAGTACTTC CASSPMLPSYEQYF
TRBJ2-2 TRBV29-1 NA NA TGCAGCGGTGGACACGGCACCGGGGAGCTGTTTTTT CSGGHGTGELFF
TRBJ2-1 TRBV20-1 NA TRBD1 TGCAGTGCTCCCACGGGCGAGCAGGGGGCACAAGTTAATGAGCAGTTCTTC CSAPTGEQGAQVNEQFF
TRBJ1-3 TRBV5-1 many NA TGCGCCAGCAGCTTCGCAGGGGCGAACGGAGACACCATATATTTT CASSFAGANGDTIYF